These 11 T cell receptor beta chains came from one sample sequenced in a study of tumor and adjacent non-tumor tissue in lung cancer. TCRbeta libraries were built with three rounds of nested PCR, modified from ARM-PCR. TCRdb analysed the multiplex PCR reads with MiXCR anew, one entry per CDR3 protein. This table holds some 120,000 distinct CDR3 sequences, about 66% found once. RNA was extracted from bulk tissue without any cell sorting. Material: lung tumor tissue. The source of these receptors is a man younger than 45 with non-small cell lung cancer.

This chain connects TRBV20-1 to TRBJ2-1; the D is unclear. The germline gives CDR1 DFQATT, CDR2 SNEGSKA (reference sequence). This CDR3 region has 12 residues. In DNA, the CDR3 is TGCAGAGCCAGTTTAAGCAACGGAAAGCAGTTCTTC. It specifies CRASLSNGKQFF.

The CDR3 nucleotides read TGTGCCATCAGCCAGGGACAGGAACCCTACGAGCAGTACTTC. As protein: CAISQGQEPYEQYF. This sequence joins TRBV10-3 and TRBJ2-7; 8 positions agree with TRBD1. V trimming: 6 bases; J trimming: 2 bases; junction bases outside the gene matches: 6. Germline CDR1 reads ENHRY; CDR2 reads SYGVKD. This CDR3 has 14 amino acids.

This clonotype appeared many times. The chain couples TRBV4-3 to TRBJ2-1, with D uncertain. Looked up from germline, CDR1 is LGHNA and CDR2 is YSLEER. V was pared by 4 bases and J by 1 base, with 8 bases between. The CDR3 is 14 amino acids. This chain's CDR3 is CASSPDGSYNEQFF. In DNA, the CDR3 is TGCGCCAGCAGCCCGGACGGTTCCTACAATGAGCAGTTCTTC.

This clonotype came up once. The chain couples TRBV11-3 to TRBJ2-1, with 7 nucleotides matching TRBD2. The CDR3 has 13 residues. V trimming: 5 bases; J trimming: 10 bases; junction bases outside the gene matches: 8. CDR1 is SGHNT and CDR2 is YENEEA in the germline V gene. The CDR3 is CASSLTSVEEQFF. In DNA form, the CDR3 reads TGTGCCAGCAGCCTAACTAGCGTGGAGGAGCAGTTCTTC.

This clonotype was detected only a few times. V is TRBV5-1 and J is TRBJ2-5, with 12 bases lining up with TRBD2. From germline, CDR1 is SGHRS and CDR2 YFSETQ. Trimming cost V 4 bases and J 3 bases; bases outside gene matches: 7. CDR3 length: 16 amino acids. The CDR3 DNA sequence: TGCGCCAGCAGCGAACGACTAGCGGGGGTCAAAGAGACCCAGTACTTC. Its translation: CASSERLAGVKETQYF.

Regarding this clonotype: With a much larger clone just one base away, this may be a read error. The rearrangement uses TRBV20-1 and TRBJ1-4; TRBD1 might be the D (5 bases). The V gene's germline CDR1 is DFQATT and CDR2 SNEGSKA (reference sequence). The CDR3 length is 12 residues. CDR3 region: CSVLGRNEKVFF. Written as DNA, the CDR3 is TGCAGTGTGCTGGGACGAAATGAAAAAGTGTTTTTT.

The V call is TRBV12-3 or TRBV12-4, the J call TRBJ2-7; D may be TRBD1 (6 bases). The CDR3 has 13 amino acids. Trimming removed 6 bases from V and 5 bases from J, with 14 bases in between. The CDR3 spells CASSWDTADEQYF. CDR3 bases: TGTGCCAGCAGCTGGGACACCGCGGACGAGCAGTACTTC.

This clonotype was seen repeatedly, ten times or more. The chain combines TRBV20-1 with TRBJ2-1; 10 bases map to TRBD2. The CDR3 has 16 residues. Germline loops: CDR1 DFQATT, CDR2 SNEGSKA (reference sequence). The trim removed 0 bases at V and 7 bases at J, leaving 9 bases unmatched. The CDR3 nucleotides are TGCAGTGCTAGAGATGAGGAGCGGGAGGGCTTAAATGAGCAGTTCTTC. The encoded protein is CSARDEEREGLNEQFF.

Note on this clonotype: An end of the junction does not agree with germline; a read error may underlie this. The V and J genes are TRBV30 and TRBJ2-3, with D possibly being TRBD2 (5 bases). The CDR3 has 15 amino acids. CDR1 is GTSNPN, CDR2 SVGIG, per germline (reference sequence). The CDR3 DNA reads TGTACCTGGAGTGTAGAGGGCTCGGGCACGGATACGCAATATTTT. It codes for CTWSVEGSGTDTQYF.

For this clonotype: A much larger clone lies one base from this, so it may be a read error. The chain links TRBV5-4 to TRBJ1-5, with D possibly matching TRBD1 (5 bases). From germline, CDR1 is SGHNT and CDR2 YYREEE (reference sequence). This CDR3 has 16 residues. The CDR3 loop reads CASSLAGGGSNQPQRF. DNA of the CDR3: TGTGCCAGCAGCTTGGCCGGGGGTGGGAGCAATCAGCCCCAGCGTTTT.

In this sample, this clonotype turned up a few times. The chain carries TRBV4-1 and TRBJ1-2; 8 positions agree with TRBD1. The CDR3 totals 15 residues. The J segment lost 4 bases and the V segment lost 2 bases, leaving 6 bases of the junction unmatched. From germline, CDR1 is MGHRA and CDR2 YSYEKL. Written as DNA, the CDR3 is TGCGCCAGCAGCCAAACGACAGGGGCCCTCTATGGCTACACCTTC. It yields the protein CASSQTTGALYGYTF.